These 18 T cell receptor beta chains were all obtained from the same sample, sequenced in a study of blood T cell repertoires in COVID-19. Only in-frame clones appear in the TCRdb table, and some are missing; sequencing was by immunoSEQ multiplex PCR. Of about 480,000 clones in the sample, roughly nine tenths were seen once. The specimen was peripheral blood. The origin of the receptors is a woman aged 50 to 60 with COVID-19, enrolled during active disease.

J is TRBJ1-4 and V is TRBV30; 7 bases map to TRBD1. The CDR3 contains 13 residues. Germline CDR1 is GTSNPN and CDR2 is SVGIG (reference sequence). The junction had 2 bases not matched to a gene; V was cut back by 0 bases and J by 7 bases. The CDR3, as DNA: TGTGCCTGGAGTGTCGGACAGGCTGAAAAACTGTTTTTT. Residues: CAWSVGQAEKLFF.

CDR3 loop: CASSPTSRTDQHF. CDR3 DNA: TGTGCCAGCAGCCCTACCTCGCGGACAGACCAGCATTTT. The V and J genes are TRBV12-3 or TRBV12-4 and TRBJ1-5, with a tentative D call TRBD1 (6 bases). CDR3 size: 13 residues. Trimming removed 6 bases at V and 12 bases at J, with 18 bases between.

As for this clone: Different DNA sequences within this sample yield the same CDR3. This chain links TRBV12-3 or TRBV12-4 with TRBJ2-5, with D hard to call. Deletions cut 4 bases from V and 4 bases from J, with 4 bases between. CDR3 length: 11 residues. The CDR3 sequence: CASSSRETQYF. The CDR3 bases are TGTGCCAGCAGTTCGCGAGAGACCCAGTACTTC.

The J gene is TRBJ2-7, the V gene TRBV30; tentatively, D is TRBD2 (7 bases). The CDR3 totals 16 residues. Germline V lookup: CDR1 GTSNPN, CDR2 SVGIG (reference sequence). Trimming removed 1 base from V and 0 bases from J, with 16 bases in between. DNA of the CDR3: TGTGCCTGGAGTGGGTGGGGGGGCGCGGTCTCCTACGAGCAGTACTTC. This codes for CAWSGWGGAVSYEQYF.

The V call is TRBV28, the J call TRBJ2-7; D might be TRBD1 (6 bases). This CDR3 is built from 15 residues. V lost 2 bases to trimming and J lost 1 base, with 12 bases between them. Per the germline V gene, CDR1 is MDHEN and CDR2 is SYDVKM. The CDR3 nucleotides read TGTGCCAGCAGTTTACCCTTGACAGGTTCCTACGAGCAGTACTTC. This encodes CASSLPLTGSYEQYF. Variable domain in full (rest from reference TRBV28 and TRBJ2-7): DVKVTQSSRYLVKRTGEKVFLECVQDMDHENMFWYRQDPGLGLRLIYFSYDVKMKEKGDIPEGYSVSREKKERFSLILESASTNQTSMYLCASSLPLTGSYEQYFGPGTRLTVT.

The chain combines TRBV30 with TRBJ2-3; tentatively, D is TRBD2 (6 bases). The CDR3 is made up of 13 amino acids. V lost 7 bases, J lost 4 bases, and 15 bases lay in between. Germline V gene sequence: CDR1 GTSNPN, CDR2 SVGIG (reference sequence). Here the CDR3 DNA reads TGTGCCTATGCAGCCGGGAGCCCAGATACGCAGTATTTT. Residues: CAYAAGSPDTQYF.

The chain recombines TRBV27 with TRBJ2-3; 9 nucleotides match TRBD2. This CDR3 is 19 amino acids long. CDR1 is MNHEY and CDR2 is SMNVEV in the germline V gene (reference sequence). With V trimmed by 2 bases and J by 5 bases, 17 bases remained unmatched. This CDR3 is CASSLVVGGGAAYGDTQYF. As DNA, the CDR3 is TGTGCCAGCAGTTTAGTGGTCGGCGGGGGGGCCGCGTATGGAGATACGCAGTATTTT.

This clone was recorded only once. V is TRBV29-1 and J is TRBJ1-2; D unclear. The CDR3 is 13 residues long. Per the germline V gene, CDR1 is SQVTM and CDR2 is ANQGSEA. The V and J ends lost 8 bases and 4 bases respectively, with 17 bases between them. Here the CDR3 DNA reads TGCAGCTCTAGTATCGGTAATAGCTATGGCTACACCTTC. The encoded protein is CSSSIGNSYGYTF.

The chain combines TRBV2 with TRBJ1-1, with TRBD1 matching over 7 bases. The V and J ends lost 7 bases and 0 bases, in that order; junction bases with no gene match: 8. Germline V gene sequence: CDR1 SNHLY, CDR2 FYNNEI. The CDR3 is 15 amino acids. CDR3 sequence: CASKQGQNMNTEAFF. CDR3 DNA: TGTGCCAGCAAACAGGGACAGAACATGAACACTGAAGCTTTCTTT.

This rearrangement joins TRBV5-6 to TRBJ1-6; D remains unclear. The CDR3 is 17 amino acids. Trimming stripped 0 bases from V and 4 bases from J, with 14 bases between. Germline V CDR1 and CDR2: SGHDT, YYEEEE. The CDR3 sequence: CASSLAWEKGYNSPLHF. CDR3 in DNA: TGTGCCAGCAGCTTGGCGTGGGAGAAAGGATATAATTCACCCCTCCACTTT.

The chain couples TRBV18 to TRBJ2-6; D ambiguous. Germline CDR1 reads KGHSH; CDR2 reads LQKENI. The V gene lost 3 bases and the J gene lost 5 bases, with 11 bases spanning the gap. The CDR3 runs 15 residues. CDR3 loop: CASSPSPARANVLTF. The CDR3 nucleotides read TGTGCCAGCTCACCGTCCCCCGCGAGGGCCAACGTCCTGACTTTC.

This clone is a singleton in its sample. V usage is TRBV5-1 and J usage is TRBJ2-6; possibly TRBD1 for D (6 bases). Germline lookup yields CDR1 SGHRS and CDR2 YFSETQ. V shed 4 bases and J shed 2 bases, with 10 bases lying between them. The CDR3 has 15 residues. This chain's CDR3 is CASSPQGPGANVLTF. As DNA, the CDR3 is TGCGCCAGCAGCCCACAGGGACCTGGGGCCAACGTCCTGACTTTC.

The rearrangement uses TRBV10-3 and TRBJ1-5, with a tentative D call TRBD1 (5 bases). Trimming cost V 6 bases and J 6 bases, with 9 bases left between them. CDR3 length equals 12 residues. Looked up from germline, CDR1 is ENHRY and CDR2 is SYGVKD. In DNA, the CDR3 is TGTGCCATCAGGGGGGAGGGTCAGCCCCAGCATTTT. Protein product: CAIRGEGQPQHF.

V gene TRBV10-1 combines with J gene TRBJ1-1; 7 bases match TRBD1. The V segment lost 8 bases and the J segment 1 base; nucleotides outside the gene matches: 10. This CDR3 has 15 amino acids. The germline V gene encodes CDR1 WNHNN and CDR2 SYGVQD (reference sequence). The CDR3 bases are TGCGCCAGCGCCGAAACAGGGGCCGGGAACACTGAAGCTTTCTTT. Translation gives CASAETGAGNTEAFF.

This clone was found once. J is TRBJ2-5 and V is TRBV5-4, with D perhaps TRBD2 (6 bases). CDR3 length equals 15 residues. The V end lost 4 bases, the J end lost 5 bases, and 18 bases lay between the germline ends. The V gene's germline CDR1 is SGHNT and CDR2 YYREEE (reference sequence). For the CDR3, the DNA is TGTGCCAGCAGCGGGGGGACCCAGCGGCATGAGACCCAGTACTTC. Residues: CASSGGTQRHETQYF.

The chain carries TRBV6-2 or TRBV6-3 and TRBJ2-3; TRBD2 might be the D (6 bases). Trimming removed 2 bases from V and 2 bases from J, with 11 bases in between. CDR1 and CDR2 (germline): MNHEY, SVGEGT. This CDR3 has 15 residues. The CDR3 DNA reads TGTGCCAGCAGTTACCCGGGACTCCCCACAGATACGCAGTATTTT. It encodes CASSYPGLPTDTQYF.

This clone was observed once. This chain connects TRBV2 to TRBJ2-1; weak D call: TRBD1 (6 bases). CDR1 is SNHLY, CDR2 FYNNEI, per germline. V was pared by 6 bases and J by 7 bases, with 13 bases between. The CDR3 extends over 13 amino acids. In DNA, the CDR3 is TGTGCCAGCAGGGCTACACAGGGAAATGAGCAGTTCTTC. This encodes CASRATQGNEQFF.

The V gene is TRBV5-1, the J gene TRBJ2-1; possibly TRBD2 for D (5 bases). CDR1 and CDR2 (germline): SGHRS, YFSETQ. The CDR3 length is 14 residues. The V end was cut by 0 bases, the J end by 7 bases, with 11 bases between. CDR3 DNA sequence: TGCGCCAGCAGCTTGGGATCAGCGGAGAATGAGCAGTTCTTC. It is translated as CASSLGSAENEQFF.